A single sample gave rise to the 18 T cell receptor beta chains below, sequenced in a study of shared T cell receptors in the human thymus. Data came from immunoSEQ multiplex PCR; TCRdb stores just in-frame clones and leaves some out. The repertoire holds 630,000 or so clones, approximately 89% seen once, with 0.009% to 0.0095% in the top ten. The same sample was also used in a study of human thymus T cells.

The sequenced material came from thymocytes. Source of these receptors: a boy under two years old with a congenital heart defect.

V usage is TRBV14 and J usage is TRBJ2-7; maybe TRBD2 (5 bases). Trimming removed 1 base from V and 0 bases from J, with 13 bases in between. Germline values: CDR1 SGHDN, CDR2 FVKESK. The CDR3 has 16 residues. CDR3 sequence: CASSQGSGSRSYEQYF. The CDR3 DNA is TGTGCCAGCAGCCAAGGTTCGGGGTCTCGCTCCTACGAGCAGTACTTC.

The CDR3: CASSAGSGNTIYF. Written as DNA, the CDR3 is TGTGCCAGCAGCGCGGGATCTGGAAACACCATATATTTT. The chain combines TRBV7-2 with TRBJ1-3; D ambiguous. V was trimmed by 5 bases and J by 1 base, leaving 6 bases between them. The CDR3 is 13 residues long. The germline V gene has CDR1 SGHTA and CDR2 FQGNSA.

This chain links TRBV2 with TRBJ1-5, with a weak D call TRBD1 (5 bases). Germline V gene lookup returns CDR1 SNHLY and CDR2 FYNNEI. V was trimmed by 2 bases and J by 1 base, leaving 6 bases between them. The CDR3 is 14 amino acids. CDR3 protein: CASSEQGSNQPQHF. The CDR3 coding sequence is TGTGCCAGCAGTGAACAGGGAAGCAATCAGCCCCAGCATTTT.

This chain links TRBV2 with TRBJ2-2; D is undetermined. The CDR3 loop spans 16 amino acids. Germline CDR1 and CDR2: SNHLY and FYNNEI. V was shortened by 10 bases and J by 4 bases, with 22 bases between the two germline ends. The CDR3 bases are TGTGCCACCGAGAAAAACAGTTATTTCGGCACCGGGGAGCTGTTTTTT. It encodes CATEKNSYFGTGELFF.

This chain links TRBV11-2 with TRBJ1-3; TRBD1 aligns across 10 bases. V lost 2 bases, J lost 7 bases, and 14 bases stayed unmatched. This CDR3 is 18 amino acids long. In germline, CDR1 is SGHAT, CDR2 FQNNGV. In DNA form, the CDR3 reads TGTGCCAGCAGCTTACACAAGTACGGACAGGGGGTAAAGAACACCATATATTTT. This encodes CASSLHKYGQGVKNTIYF. Drawing the rest from reference TRBV11-2 and TRBJ1-3, the complete variable domain is EAGVAQSPRYKIIEKRQSVAFWCNPISGHATLYWYQQILGQGPKLLIQFQNNGVVDDSQLPKDRFSAERLKGVDSTLKIQPAKLEDSAVYLCASSLHKYGQGVKNTIYFGEGSWLTVV.

This chain uses TRBV6-5 with TRBJ1-1; TRBD1 aligns across 7 bases. Per the germline V gene, CDR1 is MNHEY and CDR2 is SVGAGI. CDR3 length: 14 residues. J gave up 1 base and V 8 bases, and 7 bases lay outside the gene matches. DNA of the CDR3: TGTGCCAGCTGTACAGGGGAAGGGAACACTGAAGCTTTCTTT. It translates to CASCTGEGNTEAFF.

The J gene is TRBJ2-3, the V gene TRBV7-9; 9 nucleotides align to TRBD2. Trimming at V came to 5 bases and at J to 5 bases, leaving 11 bases not matched to a gene. There are 16 residues in the CDR3. Germline CDR1 and CDR2: SEHNR and FQNEAQ (reference sequence). The CDR3 nucleotides are TGTGCCAGCAGCCTCACGCCGGGACTAGCAGAAGATACGCAGTATTTT. This encodes CASSLTPGLAEDTQYF.

The gene calls are TRBV7-9 and TRBJ1-2, with a tentative D call TRBD1 (5 bases). Germline V gene lookup returns CDR1 SEHNR and CDR2 FQNEAQ (reference sequence). This CDR3 has 15 amino acids. Trimming cost V 2 bases and J 4 bases, with 14 bases left between them. The CDR3 DNA follows: TGTGCCAGCAGCTTATTTGGACATCTCTTCTATGGCTACACCTTC. It codes for CASSLFGHLFYGYTF.

The J gene is TRBJ1-2, the V gene TRBV19, with 7 bases fitting TRBD1. CDR3 length: 14 residues. From germline, CDR1 is LNHDA and CDR2 SQIVND (reference sequence). Losses at the gene ends were 7 bases for V and 1 base for J; bases not matched to a gene: 6. The CDR3 spells CASTTGTDNYGYTF. CDR3 DNA: TGTGCCAGTACTACCGGGACAGATAACTATGGCTACACCTTC.

This chain links TRBV7-9 with TRBJ1-5, with TRBD1 matching over 8 bases. After removal of 1 base from V and 6 bases from J, the junction contained 5 bases not matched to a gene. In germline, CDR1 is SEHNR, CDR2 FQNEAQ (reference sequence). The CDR3 loop spans 15 amino acids. CDR3 sequence: CASSLGTGRFQPQHF. CDR3 in DNA: TGTGCCAGCAGCTTAGGGACAGGGAGGTTTCAGCCCCAGCATTTT.

This clone was seen only once. V usage is TRBV2 and J usage is TRBJ2-3, with a weak D call TRBD2 (7 bases). V dropped 8 bases and J dropped 1 base, with 19 bases sitting between them. There are 16 residues in the CDR3. Germline V gene lookup returns CDR1 SNHLY and CDR2 FYNNEI. For the CDR3, the DNA is TGTGCCAGCCTAGTTGGGGGGGCAGGGCGCACAGATACGCAGTATTTT. This codes for CASLVGGAGRTDTQYF.

The chain is built from TRBV18 and TRBJ2-6; D ambiguous. The ends were cut back, 0 bases at V and 3 bases at J, with 9 bases in the middle. CDR1 is KGHSH and CDR2 is LQKENI in the germline V gene. There are 16 residues in the CDR3. The CDR3 DNA is TGTGCCAGCTCACCACCGTCTGGGCTTGGGGCCAACGTCCTGACTTTC. This codes for CASSPPSGLGANVLTF.

This chain uses TRBV30 with TRBJ2-7; perhaps TRBD1 as D (5 bases). Deletions cut 8 bases from V and 2 bases from J, with 13 bases between. The CDR3 has 12 residues. The germline CDR1 and CDR2 sequences are GTSNPN and SVGIG (reference sequence). CDR3 DNA sequence: TGTGCCGGTCGACAGCTTCCCTACGAGCAGTACTTC. Amino acid sequence: CAGRQLPYEQYF.

V is TRBV10-3 and J is TRBJ2-3; D might be TRBD2 (6 bases). This CDR3 spans 14 amino acids. V was cut by 7 bases and J by 2 bases, with 13 bases left in between. Germline values: CDR1 ENHRY, CDR2 SYGVKD. The CDR3 is CAIMRDLITDTQYF. The CDR3 DNA follows: TGTGCCATCATGCGGGACCTAATCACAGATACGCAGTATTTT.

This clone was seen only a few times. The V gene is TRBV5-1, the J gene TRBJ1-1; D unresolved. Germline assignment: CDR1 SGHRS and CDR2 YFSETQ. This CDR3 is 12 amino acids long. Trimming stripped 4 bases from V and 1 base from J, with 5 bases between. CDR3 protein: CASSGKNTEAFF. Here the CDR3 DNA reads TGCGCCAGCAGCGGCAAGAACACTGAAGCTTTCTTT. Looking up the rest from reference TRBV5-1 and TRBJ1-1 gives the full variable domain: KAGVTQTPRYLIKTRGQQVTLSCSPISGHRSVSWYQQTPGQGLQFLFEYFSETQRNKGNFPGRFSGRQFSNSRSEMNVSTLELGDSALYLCASSGKNTEAFFGQGTRLTVV.

The V and J genes are TRBV4-2 and TRBJ2-3; the match to TRBD2 covers 8 bases. Losses at the gene ends were 0 bases for V and 0 bases for J; bases not matched to a gene: 8. The V gene's germline CDR1 is LGHNA and CDR2 YNFKEQ. This CDR3 has 18 residues. The CDR3, as DNA: TGTGCCAGCAGCCAAGATGGGGGGCGGGGGGCTAGCACAGATACGCAGTATTTT. It is translated as CASSQDGGRGASTDTQYF.

The table lists this clone with a count of one. The V and J genes are TRBV27 and TRBJ1-6; TRBD1 agrees at 7 bases. This CDR3 comprises 15 residues. CDR1 is MNHEY and CDR2 is SMNVEV in the germline V gene (reference sequence). V shed 5 bases and J 5 bases; nucleotides not matched to a gene: 6. The CDR3: CASSTGDSHNSPLHF. In DNA, the CDR3 is TGTGCCAGCAGTACCGGGGACAGTCATAATTCACCCCTCCACTTT.

The J gene is TRBJ1-1, the V gene TRBV2; tentatively, D is TRBD1 (5 bases). The CDR3 loop spans 16 amino acids. The ends were cut back, 6 bases at V and 4 bases at J, with 21 bases in the middle. Germline CDR1 is SNHLY and CDR2 is FYNNEI. CDR3 amino acids: CASREHGQGPGTEAFF. Here the CDR3 DNA reads TGTGCCAGCAGGGAACACGGCCAGGGTCCGGGCACTGAAGCTTTCTTT.